This passage covers 20 T cell receptor beta chains from one sample sequenced in a study of identical twins. Via MiXCR, TCRdb re-called the 5' RACE reads, giving one row per CDR3 protein. The sample includes more than 1.5 million distinct CDR3 sequences, about 31% of them seen just once. Sequenced material: cord blood. All receptors derive from a newborn girl in good health.

The table lists this clonotype with a few counts. The rearrangement links TRBV7-2 to TRBJ2-7; D possibly corresponds to TRBD2 (6 bases). This CDR3 contains 15 residues. Trimming cost V 1 base and J 3 bases, with 13 bases left between them. Germline assignment: CDR1 SGHTA and CDR2 FQGNSA. The CDR3 sequence is CASSLEGRESYEQYF. CDR3 DNA: TGTGCCAGCAGCTTAGAAGGCCGGGAGAGCTACGAGCAGTACTTC.

The V call is TRBV4-2, the J call TRBJ2-3; D remains ambiguous. The V end lost 3 bases, the J end lost 4 bases, and 17 bases lay between the germline ends. Germline V gene sequence: CDR1 LGHNA, CDR2 YNFKEQ. The CDR3 totals 16 residues. In nucleotides, the CDR3 is TGTGCCAGCAGCCACTCAAGTGGGCTGACGGCAGATACGCAGTATTTT. It encodes CASSHSSGLTADTQYF.

This clonotype was counted a few times. The chain employs TRBV5-1 and TRBJ2-7, with 13 bases fitting TRBD2. The J segment lost 7 bases and the V segment lost 3 bases, leaving 10 bases of the junction unmatched. CDR1 is SGHRS, CDR2 YFSETQ, per germline. This CDR3 has 16 residues. This CDR3 reads CASSSPGLAGVNEQYF. CDR3 nucleotides: TGCGCCAGCAGCTCGCCCGGACTAGCGGGGGTCAATGAGCAGTACTTC.

This clonotype showed up just a few times. The V gene is TRBV24-1, the J gene TRBJ2-5, with D perhaps TRBD2 (6 bases). The germline CDR1 and CDR2 sequences are KGHDR and SFDVKD. The CDR3 length is 13 residues. The ends were cut back, 5 bases at V and 5 bases at J, with 11 bases in the middle. CDR3 DNA sequence: TGTGCCACCAGTGGGGGACTCAGGGAGACCCAGTACTTC. This codes for CATSGGLRETQYF.

This rearrangement joins TRBV28 to TRBJ1-5; 8 positions match TRBD1. Germline V CDR1 and CDR2: MDHEN, SYDVKM. Trimming removed 2 bases from V and 6 bases from J; junction bases left unmatched: 6. CDR3 length equals 15 residues. The CDR3 DNA is TGTGCCAGCAGTTTAGTGGCAGGGGGCCTTCAGCCCCAGCATTTT. Translating gives CASSLVAGGLQPQHF.

This clonotype has more than one count but fewer than ten. The chain combines TRBV20-1 with TRBJ1-5; 10 bases are shared with TRBD1. The CDR3 covers 14 residues. Germline-derived CDR1 and CDR2 are DFQATT and SNEGSKA (reference sequence). J lost 0 bases, V lost 6 bases, and 2 bases had no gene match. DNA of the CDR3: TGCAGTGCGGGGACAGGGGATAGCAATCAGCCCCAGCATTTT. As protein: CSAGTGDSNQPQHF.

The sample holds many counts of this clonotype. The chain is built from TRBV29-1 and TRBJ2-7; D possibly uses TRBD1 or TRBD2 (5 bases each). The CDR3 runs 15 residues. Germline V gene lookup returns CDR1 SQVTM and CDR2 ANQGSEA. Trimming took off 1 base at V and 2 bases at J, with 15 bases between the two ends. CDR3 in amino acids: CSVEVGGRDPYEQYF. CDR3 nucleotides: TGCAGCGTTGAAGTAGGCGGCAGGGACCCCTACGAGCAGTACTTC.

The V call is TRBV10-2, the J call TRBJ1-5; D is ambiguous. Trimming cost V 10 bases and J 4 bases, with 14 bases left between them. CDR3 length equals 13 residues. CDR1 and CDR2 (germline): WSHSY, SAAADI. The CDR3 nucleotides are TGCGCCACCGAAAAGAGTGAAAATCAGCCCCAGCATTTT. Its protein is CATEKSENQPQHF.

V is TRBV20-1 and J is TRBJ2-3; no reliable D call. Germline CDR1 and CDR2: DFQATT and SNEGSKA (reference sequence). V shed 5 bases and J shed 0 bases, with 15 bases lying between them. The CDR3 is made up of 15 amino acids. In nucleotides, the CDR3 is TGCAGTGCTCGTTCGTTACGGAGAAGCACAGATACGCAGTATTTT. Its protein product is CSARSLRRSTDTQYF.

The chain recombines TRBV6-1 with TRBJ2-1; 9 positions match TRBD1. Germline V gene lookup returns CDR1 MNHNS and CDR2 SASEGT. Losses at the gene ends were 4 bases for V and 4 bases for J; bases not matched to a gene: 11. The CDR3 covers 17 residues. The DNA for the CDR3 is TGTGCCAGCAGTGGCGGTCGCCGGGACAGGGTGTACAATGAGCAGTTCTTC. Translation gives CASSGGRRDRVYNEQFF.

About this clonotype: A much larger clonotype is one base distant, so this may be a read error. V usage is TRBV27 and J usage is TRBJ2-1; TRBD2 matches at 11 bases. The J call is in doubt because the DNA end fits TRBJ2-7 better. Germline V gene data show CDR1 as MNHEY and CDR2 as SMNVEV (reference sequence). The CDR3 is made up of 16 amino acids. CDR3 sequence (DNA): TGTGCCAGCAGTTGGGGACTAGCGGTTCCCTACAATGAGCAGTACTTC. Translation: CASSWGLAVPYNEQYF.

The chain couples TRBV11-2 to TRBJ2-1; the match to TRBD2 covers 10 bases. V was pared by 3 bases and J by 0 bases, with 17 bases of the junction left unmatched. The V gene's germline CDR1 is SGHAT and CDR2 FQNNGV. The CDR3 covers 21 residues. The CDR3 loop is CASSFPLRLAGAGGSYNEQFF. DNA of the CDR3: TGTGCCAGCAGCTTCCCCTTAAGGCTAGCGGGGGCCGGCGGCTCCTACAATGAGCAGTTCTTC.

This clonotype was observed a few times. The chain recombines TRBV20-1 with TRBJ2-1; D possibly corresponds to TRBD2 (6 bases). The CDR3 contains 14 residues. V lost 6 bases and J 2 bases, leaving 14 bases between the germline ends. Germline CDR1 DFQATT, CDR2 SNEGSKA (reference sequence). CDR3 sequence: CSAPRTNTYNEQFF. CDR3 in DNA: TGCAGTGCGCCCCGGACTAACACCTACAATGAGCAGTTCTTC.

This clonotype has just a few counts. V and J are TRBV6-6 and TRBJ1-2, with no clear D. The V end lost 5 bases, the J end lost 0 bases, and 19 bases lay between the germline ends. The germline V gene encodes CDR1 MNHNY and CDR2 SVGAGI (reference sequence). CDR3 length: 17 amino acids. CDR3 sequence: CASSAEGGVVANYGYTF. Written as DNA, the CDR3 is TGTGCCAGCAGTGCGGAGGGCGGGGTCGTAGCTAACTATGGCTACACCTTC.

This clonotype turned up a few times. An end of the junction does not agree with germline; a read error may underlie this. V and J are TRBV6-5 and TRBJ2-7, with D perhaps matching TRBD1 (5 bases). This CDR3 is 15 amino acids long. Per the germline V gene, CDR1 is MNHEY and CDR2 is SVGAGI. Written as DNA, the CDR3 is TGTGCCGGCAGTTACGAGGCAGGGTTAACCTACGAGCAGTACTTC. Translating it yields CAGSYEAGLTYEQYF.

The CDR3 DNA is TGTGCCAGCACCGCTGCCTACGAGCAGTACTTC. It translates to CASTAAYEQYF. V gene TRBV2 combines with J gene TRBJ2-7; D is uncertain. The germline V gene encodes CDR1 SNHLY and CDR2 FYNNEI. The V gene lost 7 bases and the J gene lost 2 bases, with 6 bases spanning the gap. The CDR3 contains 11 residues.

This rearrangement joins TRBV20-1 to TRBJ2-7; 8 bases agree with TRBD1. Looked up from germline, CDR1 is DFQATT and CDR2 is SNEGSKA (reference sequence). V was clipped by 2 bases and J by 0 bases; unmatched bases: 3. This CDR3 is built from 14 residues. CDR3 amino acids: CSARQGASSYEQYF. The CDR3 DNA reads TGCAGTGCTAGACAGGGGGCCAGCTCCTACGAGCAGTACTTC.

This chain links TRBV20-1 with TRBJ1-5; 8 bases agree with TRBD1. The V and J ends lost 6 bases and 0 bases, in that order; junction bases with no gene match: 16. The CDR3 is made up of 18 amino acids. The germline V gene encodes CDR1 DFQATT and CDR2 SNEGSKA (reference sequence). The CDR3 nucleotides are TGCAGTGCAATGACAGGGGTGCTTTATACCTATAGCAATCAGCCCCAGCATTTT. Its protein product is CSAMTGVLYTYSNQPQHF.

The rearrangement joins TRBV29-1 to TRBJ2-7, with D possibly being TRBD2 (5 bases). Deletions cut 3 bases from V and 1 base from J, with 13 bases between. Germline V gene lookup returns CDR1 SQVTM and CDR2 ANQGSEA. The CDR3 totals 14 residues. CDR3 nucleotides: TGCAGCGTTGATTCCGGGATAGGATCCTACGAGCAGTACTTC. Its translation: CSVDSGIGSYEQYF.

The rearrangement links TRBV12-3 or TRBV12-4 to TRBJ2-1; 10 nucleotides agree with TRBD1. J gave up 6 bases and V 7 bases, and 9 bases lay outside the gene matches. CDR3 length: 15 residues. CDR3 amino acids: CASTLRQGALNEQFF. The DNA of the CDR3 is TGTGCCAGCACTCTAAGACAGGGGGCGCTCAATGAGCAGTTCTTC.